This TCR beta chain was identified in a study of regulatory T cells in long-lasting Graves disease (dated by TCRdb to about 2021). Broadly, across the study: Antithyroid drugs had been taken for less than 3 months by newly diagnosed Graves' disease patients. Persistent Graves' disease patients were compared with newly diagnosed Graves' disease patients by peripheral blood TCR sequencing and RNA sequencing. The study took place in China and was registered as a clinical trial. A total of about 33 samples underwent TCR sequencing, from around 13 patients with persistent Graves' disease and around 20 patients with newly diagnosed Graves' disease. Overall results and qualifications from the work: Compared with newly diagnosed patients, patients with persistent Graves' disease had lower TCR Shannon entropy and fewer highly expanded clones, which suggests clonal expansion. Because the primary lesion, thyroid tissue, could not be accessed, the study looked at peripheral blood alone. Persistent disease showed preferential use of TRBV28, TRBJ1-2 and TRBJ2-5, whereas newly diagnosed disease favored TRBV20-1 and TRBJ2-1. Sequencing and analysis were limited to the TCR beta chain. Persistent patients shared more public clonotypes among themselves (around 2,500) than newly diagnosed patients did (about 970). The authors noted that the small sample size was a limitation that may lower accuracy.

The sample's time point label, decoded: newly diagnosed GD, antithyroid drugs for less than 3 months. For both TCR sequencing and RNA sequencing, RNA was extracted from PBMCs in TRIzol. The diagnosis of Graves' disease was made according to American Thyroid Association guidelines. Patients for the study were recruited at an endocrinology department in Xi'an, China. From each patient, 7.5 to 10 milliliters of peripheral blood was collected into an EDTA anticoagulant tube. PBMCs were isolated by Ficoll Paque Plus density gradient separation without further T cell sorting. RNA quality was checked with an Agilent 2100 Bioanalyzer and agarose gel, and concentration with a NanoDrop 2000. About this clonotype: The target of this receptor is not known. Per-base quality was not reported, and no clone a single base away is much larger than it.

CDR1 and CDR2, per the germline V gene (reference sequence), are LGHDT and YNNKEL. The CDR3 starts with the cysteine, ends with the phenylalanine, and has 14 residues. Of the read, only the CDR3 DNA is kept; its 42 bases are in frame from base 1. Deletion took 4 bases off V and 6 bases off J, with a span of 13 bases between the germline ends. Libraries were built with multiplex PCR. Sequenced using an Illumina HiSeq 4000. CDR3 regions were amplified by Arm-PCR with iRepertoire HTBI primers to construct TCR beta libraries. PCR products were gel purified before sequencing. In the paper's pipeline: Across samples, about 64 TRBV and 14 TRBJ segments were identified and used for gene usage analysis of CDR3 amino acid clonotypes. Filtered high-quality paired reads were merged into contigs using COPE and FqMerger. BLAST was used to align contigs to IMGT TRBV, TRBD and TRBJ reference genes, with CDR3 defined following IMGT. Any clonotype with a frequency above 0.1% was counted as a highly expanded clone. Shannon entropy was used to measure repertoire diversity, and the Gini coefficient was used to measure V-J evenness. Public clonotypes were defined as clonotypes shared by more than one individual. The public reads were reprocessed in TCRdb via fastp at Q25 and MiXCR, keeping in-frame beta chains. Under each unique CDR3 protein, matching rows form one entry showing the most common genes and DNA. None of the V and J calls come from the authors' own analysis; TCRdb made them. In all, the sample holds hundreds of thousands of distinct CDR3 sequences, and roughly 12% of those were seen once. The ten largest account for 10% of the sample.

These data also formed part of another study, on T cells in Graves' hyperthyroidism and ophthalmopathy. The second source states: Stable Graves' hyperthyroidism was defined as no progression to ophthalmopathy during 18 months of follow-up. Hyperthyroidism patients were newly diagnosed, with disease duration under 2 months, and aged 18 to 65 years. Exclusion was applied to patients with uncontrolled infections, other autoimmune diseases, pregnancy or lactation. Diagnoses were based on clinical symptoms, serum thyroxine and TRAb, thyroid ultrasound and orbital computed tomography. The first round of RT-PCR for the TCR CDR3 was performed with the HTBI primer set and the Qiagen OneStep RT-PCR kit. Most expanded thyroid clonotypes (frequency above 0.001) were also detected in blood, suggesting blood repertoires may reflect thyroid immune responses. In cross-validation, a model built on a 13 V-J signature told ophthalmopathy apart from stable hyperthyroidism with 87.88% sensitivity and 81% to 82% specificity, and in testing the same model reached 80%/75%. During validation, the model predicted progression to ophthalmopathy a median of about 5.9 months ahead of onset, with just under 71% sensitivity and 72.22% specificity. To identify distinguishing TCR V-J signatures, a discovery cohort of some 100 patients was used, comprising 40 to 45 with Graves' ophthalmopathy and around 60 with stable Graves' hyperthyroidism. Prospective prediction of ophthalmopathy was tested in an independent validation cohort of about 19 hyperthyroidism patients and 17 patients who later progressed to ophthalmopathy. The 90 to 100 discovery patients were randomly split 7:3 into training and test sets. The study also compared thyroid tissue and blood T-cell repertoires from several Graves' hyperthyroidism patients. Following sampling, methimazole starting at 30 mg daily was given to hyperthyroidism patients, and high-dose intravenous methylprednisolone was given to ophthalmopathy patients. The libraries were constructed in a second round of multiplex PCR and then size-selected and purified. Sequencing of the libraries was done on an Illumina HiSeq2000 using paired-end 100 bp reads. Raw data were processed with SOAPnuke, discarding reads with adapters, uncalled bases, mean Phred below 15, or no exact constant-primer or identifier match. COPE v1.2.5 was used to merge the high-quality paired reads, and each unique nucleotide sequence was defined as a clonotype. MiTCR v1.1 was used to align the clonotypes against IMGT TRBV, TRBD and TRBJ reference segments. The analysis included only V-J combinations with a frequency above 0.0001, which together covered roughly 99% of the repertoires. The TCS score was defined as the ratio of F50 (clonal expansion) to E x V (chaos), calculated using BLOSUM62-based TCRdist between CDR3 peptides within each V-J. Welch's t-statistics and random forest reduced roughly 530 V-J features to 10 to 15, which were used in a naive Bayes classifier (R e1071). Sample size was not statistically predetermined, and blinding of investigators to group allocation was not performed. The paper reports TCR Vbeta CDR3 sequencing of over 130 peripheral blood samples: approximately 43 ophthalmopathy, fewer than 80 hyperthyroidism and about 17 progressor patients.

The TCR was taken from a man in his thirties or forties with Graves disease. Donor details come from another sample of the same person, matched by shared clones. The receptor chain draws on TRBV3-1 and TRBJ1-5; the D segment could be TRBD1, given 5 matching bases. Here the sequenced sample was peripheral blood mononuclear cells (PBMCs), taken at new diagnosis, from a patient treated with antithyroid drugs. The CDR3 amino acid sequence is: CASSPGSGSQPQHF. The DNA is as follows: TGTGCCAGCAGCCCAGGGTCTGGGAGTCAGCCCCAGCATTTT.